The present T cell receptor beta chain was sequenced within a study of PD-1 blockade in classical Hodgkin lymphoma. Trimming shortened V by 6 bases and J by 5 bases, and 14 bases separated the two germline ends. The CDR3 is 15 amino acids. CDR1 and CDR2 from the germline V gene are MNHNY and SVGAGI (reference sequence). Libraries were prepared by immunoSEQ multiplex PCR; TCRdb keeps only in-frame clonotypes and omits some of them. This table has about 25,000 clones, less than 75% appearing once. Time point meaning: cycle 4 day 1 (C4D1), after five to seven weeks of nivolumab. Brentuximab vedotin exposure varied among the patients, all of whom had relapsed after autologous stem cell transplantation.

The receptor was isolated from a human donor with classical Hodgkin lymphoma. J is TRBJ1-6 and V is TRBV6-6; possible D gene TRBD1, 5 bases. The source was peripheral blood mononuclear cells (PBMCs), collected before the fourth cycle of nivolumab. CDR3 coding DNA: TGTGCCAGCAGACGCCAGGGAGCTGATAATTCACCCCTCCACTTT. It is translated as CASRRQGADNSPLHF.